This T cell receptor beta chain is drawn from a study of T cells in Graves' hyperthyroidism and ophthalmopathy. Notes on the study in general: Ophthalmopathy cases were set apart from stable hyperthyroidism by a 13 V-J model. Most clonotypes expanded in thyroid above 0.001 were likewise present in blood.

This clonotype came up once. No antigen is known for it. TCR beta CDR3 region amplification was performed from RNA transcripts. HTBI primers were the set used in a first-round RT-PCR of the TCR CDR3. MiXCR, run by TCRdb on the multiplex PCR reads, gives a single entry per CDR3 protein. The sample carries 600,000 or so distinct CDR3 sequences, about half recorded once. Pregnant or lactating patients were excluded, as were those with uncontrolled infection or other autoimmune disease. The sequenced sample consisted of peripheral blood or thyroid tissue (not recorded which). The clonotype was recovered from a woman under 30 with Graves' hyperthyroidism.

The CDR3 nucleotides read TGTGCCAGCAGCCCGTTTAAGGGAGGAGGAGAGACCCAGTACTTC. Encoded protein: CASSPFKGGGETQYF. The V call is TRBV2, the J call TRBJ2-5, with a weak D call TRBD2 (6 bases). The CDR3 loop spans 15 amino acids. Germline lookup yields CDR1 SNHLY and CDR2 FYNNEI. V gave up 6 bases and J gave up 4 bases, with 18 bases separating them.